This T cell receptor beta chain emerged from a study of cytomegalovirus exposure and HLA in healthy donors. Between the trimmed V and J ends, which lost 7 bases and 8 bases, there was a span of 14 bases. CDR3 length: 12 amino acids. CDR1 and CDR2 from the germline V gene are MDHEN and SYDVKM. Primers: 60 Vbeta forward and 13 Jbeta reverse. Profiled with immunoSEQ multiplex PCR; TCRdb holds only in-frame clones, not every one. The profile shows about 200,000 clones, about 85% of them singletons. The material sequenced was PBMCs. This receptor was taken from a boy between 2 and 10 years old in good health and CMV-seronegative. The rearrangement links TRBV28 to TRBJ1-1; D possibly corresponds to TRBD1 (5 bases). This chain's CDR3 is CASTQVGAEAFF. For the CDR3, the DNA is TGTGCCAGCACCCAAGTTGGGGCAGAAGCTTTCTTT.